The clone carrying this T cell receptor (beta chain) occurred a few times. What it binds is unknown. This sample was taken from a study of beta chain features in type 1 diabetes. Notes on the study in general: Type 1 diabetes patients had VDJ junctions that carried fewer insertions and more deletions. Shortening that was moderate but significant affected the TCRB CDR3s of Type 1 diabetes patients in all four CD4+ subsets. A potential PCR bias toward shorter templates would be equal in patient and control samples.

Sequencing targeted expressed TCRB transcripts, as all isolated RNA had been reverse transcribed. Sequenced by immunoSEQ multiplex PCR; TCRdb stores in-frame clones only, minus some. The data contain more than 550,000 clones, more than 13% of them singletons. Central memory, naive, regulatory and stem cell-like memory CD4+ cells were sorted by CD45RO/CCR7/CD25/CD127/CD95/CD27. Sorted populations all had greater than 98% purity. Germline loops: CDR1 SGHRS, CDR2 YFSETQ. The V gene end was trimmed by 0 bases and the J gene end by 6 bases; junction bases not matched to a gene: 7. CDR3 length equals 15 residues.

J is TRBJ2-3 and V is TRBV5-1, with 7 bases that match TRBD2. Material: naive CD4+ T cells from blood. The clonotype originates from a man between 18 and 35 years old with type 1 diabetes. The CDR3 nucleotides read TGCGCCAGCAGCTTGGGACTAGCTGCCGGGGATACGCAGTATTTT. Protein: CASSLGLAAGDTQYF.